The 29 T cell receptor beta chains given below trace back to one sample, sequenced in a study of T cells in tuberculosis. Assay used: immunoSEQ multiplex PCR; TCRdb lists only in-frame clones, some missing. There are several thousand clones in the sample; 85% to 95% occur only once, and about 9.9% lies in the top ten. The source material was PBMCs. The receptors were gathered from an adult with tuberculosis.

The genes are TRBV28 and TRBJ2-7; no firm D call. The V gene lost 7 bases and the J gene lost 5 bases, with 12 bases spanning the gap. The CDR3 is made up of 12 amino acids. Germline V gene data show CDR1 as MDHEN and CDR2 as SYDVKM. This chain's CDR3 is CASTVSVHEQYF. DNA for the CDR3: TGTGCCAGCACGGTATCGGTCCACGAGCAGTACTTC. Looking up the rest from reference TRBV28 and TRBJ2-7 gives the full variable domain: DVKVTQSSRYLVKRTGEKVFLECVQDMDHENMFWYRQDPGLGLRLIYFSYDVKMKEKGDIPEGYSVSREKKERFSLILESASTNQTSMYLCASTVSVHEQYFGPGTRLTVT.

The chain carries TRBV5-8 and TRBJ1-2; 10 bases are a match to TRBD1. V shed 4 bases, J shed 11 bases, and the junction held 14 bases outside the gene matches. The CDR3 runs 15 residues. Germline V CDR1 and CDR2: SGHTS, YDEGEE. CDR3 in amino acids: CASSGRTGGPLRYTF. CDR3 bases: TGTGCCAGCAGCGGAAGGACAGGGGGTCCCTTAAGATACACCTTC.

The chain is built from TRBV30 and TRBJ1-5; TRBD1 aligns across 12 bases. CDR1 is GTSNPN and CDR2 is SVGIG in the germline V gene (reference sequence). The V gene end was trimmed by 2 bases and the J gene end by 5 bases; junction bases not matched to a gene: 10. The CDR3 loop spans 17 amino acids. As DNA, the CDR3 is TGTGCCTGGAGTATCCCCGGGACAGGGGGCTTCGATCAGCCCCAGCATTTT. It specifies CAWSIPGTGGFDQPQHF.

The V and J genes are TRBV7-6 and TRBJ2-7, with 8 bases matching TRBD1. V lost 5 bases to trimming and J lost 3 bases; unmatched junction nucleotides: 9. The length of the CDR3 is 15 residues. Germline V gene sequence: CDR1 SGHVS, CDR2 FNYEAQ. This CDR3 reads CASSAGQGTHYEQYF. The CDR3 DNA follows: TGTGCCAGCAGCGCAGGACAGGGTACCCACTACGAGCAGTACTTC.

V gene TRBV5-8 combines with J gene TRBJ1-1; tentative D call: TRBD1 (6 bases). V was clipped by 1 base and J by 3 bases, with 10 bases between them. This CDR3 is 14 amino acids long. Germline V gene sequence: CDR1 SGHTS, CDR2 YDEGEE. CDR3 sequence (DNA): TGTGCCAGCAGCTTGAGCACAGGGTACACTGAAGCTTTCTTT. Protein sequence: CASSLSTGYTEAFF.

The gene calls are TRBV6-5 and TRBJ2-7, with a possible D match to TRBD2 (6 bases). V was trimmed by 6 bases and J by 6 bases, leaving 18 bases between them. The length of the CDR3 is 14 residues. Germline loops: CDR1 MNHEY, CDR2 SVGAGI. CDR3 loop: CASRPTSGGGEQYF. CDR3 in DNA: TGTGCCAGCAGACCAACATCCGGGGGTGGCGAGCAGTACTTC.

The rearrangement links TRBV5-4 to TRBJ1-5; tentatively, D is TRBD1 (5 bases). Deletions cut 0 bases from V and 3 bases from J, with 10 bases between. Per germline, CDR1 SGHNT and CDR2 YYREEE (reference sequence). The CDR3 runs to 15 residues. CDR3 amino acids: CASSLGPGINQPQHF. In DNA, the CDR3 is TGTGCCAGCAGCTTGGGGCCAGGGATCAATCAGCCCCAGCATTTT.

This CDR3 reads CAWSTGDNSPLHF. The CDR3 DNA reads TGTGCCTGGAGTACAGGGGACAATTCACCCCTCCACTTT. This chain links TRBV30 with TRBJ1-6, with 7 bases matching TRBD1. Germline CDR1 is GTSNPN and CDR2 is SVGIG (reference sequence). Trimming removed 2 bases from V and 7 bases from J; junction bases left unmatched: 2. The CDR3 is made up of 13 amino acids. Complete variable domain (other parts from reference TRBV30 and TRBJ1-6): SQTIHQWPATLVQPVGSPLSLECTVEGTSNPNLYWYRQAAGRGLQLLFYSVGIGQISSEVPQNLSASRPQDRQFILSSKKLLLSDSGFYLCAWSTGDNSPLHFGNGTRLTVT.

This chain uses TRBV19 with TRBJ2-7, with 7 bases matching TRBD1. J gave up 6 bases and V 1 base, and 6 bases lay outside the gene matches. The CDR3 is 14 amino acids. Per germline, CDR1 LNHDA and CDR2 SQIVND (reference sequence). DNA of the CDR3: TGTGCCAGTAGTATAGGACAGGGAAGAGGCGAGCAGTACTTC. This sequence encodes CASSIGQGRGEQYF.

CDR3 residues: CASSPRTGSTGELFF. CDR3 nucleotides: TGTGCCAGCAGCCCCCGAACAGGGAGCACCGGGGAGCTGTTTTTT. This rearrangement joins TRBV6-5 to TRBJ2-2; TRBD1 might be the D (6 bases). CDR1 and CDR2 (germline): MNHEY, SVGAGI. Trimming removed 6 bases at V and 4 bases at J, with 15 bases between. CDR3 length equals 15 residues.

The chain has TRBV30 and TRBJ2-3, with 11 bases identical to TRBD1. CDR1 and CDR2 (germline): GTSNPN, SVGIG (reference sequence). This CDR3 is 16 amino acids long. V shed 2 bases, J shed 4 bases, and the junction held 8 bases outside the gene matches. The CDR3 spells CAWSTRTGGVSDTQYF. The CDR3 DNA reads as TGTGCCTGGAGTACCAGGACAGGGGGCGTCTCAGATACGCAGTATTTT. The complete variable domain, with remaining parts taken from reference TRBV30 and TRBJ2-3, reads SQTIHQWPATLVQPVGSPLSLECTVEGTSNPNLYWYRQAAGRGLQLLFYSVGIGQISSEVPQNLSASRPQDRQFILSSKKLLLSDSGFYLCAWSTRTGGVSDTQYFGPGTRLTVL.

The CDR3, as DNA: TGCGCCAGCAGCTTGGGACTAGCGGGCACCGGGGAGCTGTTTTTT. Its translation is CASSLGLAGTGELFF. The chain carries TRBV5-1 and TRBJ2-2; the match to TRBD2 covers 10 bases. CDR1 and CDR2 from the germline V gene are SGHRS and YFSETQ. With V trimmed by 0 bases and J by 4 bases, 0 bases remained unmatched. The CDR3 loop spans 15 amino acids. Based on the CDR3 plus reference TRBV5-1 and TRBJ2-2, the full variable domain is KAGVTQTPRYLIKTRGQQVTLSCSPISGHRSVSWYQQTPGQGLQFLFEYFSETQRNKGNFPGRFSGRQFSNSRSEMNVSTLELGDSALYLCASSLGLAGTGELFFGEGSRLTVL.

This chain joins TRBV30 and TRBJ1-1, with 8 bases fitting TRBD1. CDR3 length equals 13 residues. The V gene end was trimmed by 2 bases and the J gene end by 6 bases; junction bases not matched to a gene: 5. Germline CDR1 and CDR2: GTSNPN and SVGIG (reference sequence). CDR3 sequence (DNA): TGTGCCTGGAGTCGGACAGGGCAGGCTGAAGCTTTCTTT. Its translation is CAWSRTGQAEAFF.

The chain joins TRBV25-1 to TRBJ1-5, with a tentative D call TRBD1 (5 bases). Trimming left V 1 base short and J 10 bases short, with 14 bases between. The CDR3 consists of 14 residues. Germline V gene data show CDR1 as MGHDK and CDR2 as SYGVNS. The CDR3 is CASSESGGIFPQHF. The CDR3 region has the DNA TGTGCCAGCAGTGAATCGGGGGGTATTTTTCCCCAGCATTTT.

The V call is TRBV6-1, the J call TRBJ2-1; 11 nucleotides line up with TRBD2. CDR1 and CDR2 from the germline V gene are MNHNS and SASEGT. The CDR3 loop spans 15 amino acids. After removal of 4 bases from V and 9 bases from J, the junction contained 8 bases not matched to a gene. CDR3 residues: CASSVQLAGDGEQFF. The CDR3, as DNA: TGTGCCAGCAGTGTACAACTAGCGGGAGACGGTGAGCAGTTCTTC.

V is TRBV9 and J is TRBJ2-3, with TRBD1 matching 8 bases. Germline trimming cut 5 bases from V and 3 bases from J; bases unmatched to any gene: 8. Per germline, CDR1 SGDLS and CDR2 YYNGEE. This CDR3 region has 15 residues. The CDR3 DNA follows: TGTGCCAGCAGGACAGGGGAGCACCGGACAGATACGCAGTATTTT. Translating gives CASRTGEHRTDTQYF.

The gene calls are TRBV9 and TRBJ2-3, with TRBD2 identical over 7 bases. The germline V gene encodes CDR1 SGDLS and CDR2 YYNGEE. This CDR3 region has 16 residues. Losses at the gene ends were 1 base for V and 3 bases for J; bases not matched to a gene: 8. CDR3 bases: TGTGCCAGCAGCGTATTCGGCGGGAGCGGGACAGATACGCAGTATTTT. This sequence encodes CASSVFGGSGTDTQYF. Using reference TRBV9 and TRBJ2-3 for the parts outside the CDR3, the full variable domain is DSGVTQTPKHLITATGQRVTLRCSPRSGDLSVYWYQQSLDQGLQFLIQYYNGEERAKGNILERFSAQQFPDLHSELNLSSLELGDSALYFCASSVFGGSGTDTQYFGPGTRLTVL.

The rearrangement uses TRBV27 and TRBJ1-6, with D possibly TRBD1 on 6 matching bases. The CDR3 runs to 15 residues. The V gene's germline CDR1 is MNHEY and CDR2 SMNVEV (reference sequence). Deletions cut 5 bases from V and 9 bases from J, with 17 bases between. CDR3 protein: CASSPVDRLVSPLHF. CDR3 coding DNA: TGTGCCAGCAGTCCCGTTGACAGGCTGGTTTCACCCCTCCACTTT.

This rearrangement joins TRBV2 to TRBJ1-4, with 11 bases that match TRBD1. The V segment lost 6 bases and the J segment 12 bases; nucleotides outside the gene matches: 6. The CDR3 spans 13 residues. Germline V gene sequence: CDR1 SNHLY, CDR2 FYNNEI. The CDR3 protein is CASSGQGAGELFF. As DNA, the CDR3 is TGTGCCAGCAGCGGACAGGGGGCTGGGGAACTGTTTTTT.

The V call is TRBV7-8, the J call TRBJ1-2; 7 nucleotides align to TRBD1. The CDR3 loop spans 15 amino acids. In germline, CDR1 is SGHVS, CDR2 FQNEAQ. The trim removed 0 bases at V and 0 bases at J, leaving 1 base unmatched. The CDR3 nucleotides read TGTGCCAGCAGCTTAGCGGGACAGACTAACTATGGCTACACCTTC. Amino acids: CASSLAGQTNYGYTF. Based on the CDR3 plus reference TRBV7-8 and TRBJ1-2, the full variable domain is GAGVSQSPRYKVAKRGQDVALRCDPISGHVSLFWYQQALGQGPEFLTYFQNEAQLDKSGLPSDRFFAERPEGSVSTLKIQRTQQEDSAVYLCASSLAGQTNYGYTFGSGTRLTVV.

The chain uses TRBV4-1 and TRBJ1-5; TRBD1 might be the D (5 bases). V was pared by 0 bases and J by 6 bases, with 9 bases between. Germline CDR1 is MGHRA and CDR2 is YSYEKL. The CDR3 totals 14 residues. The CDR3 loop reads CASSQDVGGQPQHF. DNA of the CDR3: TGCGCCAGCAGCCAAGACGTGGGGGGTCAGCCCCAGCATTTT.

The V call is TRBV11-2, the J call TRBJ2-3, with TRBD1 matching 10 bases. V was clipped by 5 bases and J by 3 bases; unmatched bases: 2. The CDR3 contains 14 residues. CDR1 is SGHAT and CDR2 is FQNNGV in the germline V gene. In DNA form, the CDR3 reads TGTGCCAGCAGCCCGGACAGGGGGACAGATACGCAGTATTTT. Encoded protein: CASSPDRGTDTQYF. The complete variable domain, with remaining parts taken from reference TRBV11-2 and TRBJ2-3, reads EAGVAQSPRYKIIEKRQSVAFWCNPISGHATLYWYQQILGQGPKLLIQFQNNGVVDDSQLPKDRFSAERLKGVDSTLKIQPAKLEDSAVYLCASSPDRGTDTQYFGPGTRLTVL.

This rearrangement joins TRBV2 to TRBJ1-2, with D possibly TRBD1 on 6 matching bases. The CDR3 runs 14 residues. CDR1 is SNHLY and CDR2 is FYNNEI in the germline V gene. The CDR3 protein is CAEGAGGINYGYTF. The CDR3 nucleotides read TGTGCAGAAGGGGCGGGGGGCATTAACTATGGCTACACCTTC.

The CDR3 DNA is TGCGCCAGCAGCTTGGTTACCGGGACAGACGTCCCCTACGAGCAGTACTTC. Its translation: CASSLVTGTDVPYEQYF. The J gene is TRBJ2-7, the V gene TRBV5-1; 7 bases map to TRBD1. The germline gives CDR1 SGHRS, CDR2 YFSETQ. CDR3 length: 17 amino acids. After removal of 0 bases from V and 2 bases from J, the junction contained 11 bases not matched to a gene.

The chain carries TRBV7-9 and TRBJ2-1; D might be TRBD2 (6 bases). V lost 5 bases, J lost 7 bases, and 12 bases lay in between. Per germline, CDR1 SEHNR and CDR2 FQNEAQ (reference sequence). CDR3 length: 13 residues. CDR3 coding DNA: TGTGCCAGCAGCCCCGGGGGAAGGAATGAGCAGTTCTTC. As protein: CASSPGGRNEQFF.

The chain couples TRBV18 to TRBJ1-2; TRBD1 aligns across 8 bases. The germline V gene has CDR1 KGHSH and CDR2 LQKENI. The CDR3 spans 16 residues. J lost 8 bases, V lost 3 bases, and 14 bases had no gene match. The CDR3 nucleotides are TGTGCCAGCTCACCTTACGATCCGGACAGGGACGGAGGCTACACCTTC. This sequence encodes CASSPYDPDRDGGYTF.

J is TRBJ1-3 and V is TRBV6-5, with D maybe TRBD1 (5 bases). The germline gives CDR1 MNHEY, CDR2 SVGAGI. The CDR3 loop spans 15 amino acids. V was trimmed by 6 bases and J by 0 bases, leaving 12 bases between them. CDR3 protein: CASSPGHPSGNTIYF. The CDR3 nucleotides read TGTGCCAGCAGCCCCGGACACCCCTCTGGAAACACCATATATTTT.

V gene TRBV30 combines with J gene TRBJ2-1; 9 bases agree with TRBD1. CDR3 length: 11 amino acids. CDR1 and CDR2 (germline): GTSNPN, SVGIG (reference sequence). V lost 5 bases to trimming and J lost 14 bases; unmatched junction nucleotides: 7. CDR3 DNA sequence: TGTGCCTGGGACTCAGGGACAGGGAAGTTCTTC. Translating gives CAWDSGTGKFF. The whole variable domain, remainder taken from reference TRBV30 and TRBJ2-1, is SQTIHQWPATLVQPVGSPLSLECTVEGTSNPNLYWYRQAAGRGLQLLFYSVGIGQISSEVPQNLSASRPQDRQFILSSKKLLLSDSGFYLCAWDSGTGKFFGPGTRLTVL.

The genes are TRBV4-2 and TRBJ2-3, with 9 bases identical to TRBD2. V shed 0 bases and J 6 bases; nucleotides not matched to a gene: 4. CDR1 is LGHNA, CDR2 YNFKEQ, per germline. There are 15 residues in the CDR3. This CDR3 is CASSQEASGGDTQYF. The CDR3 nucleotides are TGTGCCAGCAGCCAAGAAGCAAGCGGGGGGGATACGCAGTATTTT.